This TCR beta chain was captured by sequencing in a study of cytomegalovirus exposure and HLA in healthy donors. Study-level information: Caucasian-associated ancestry cluster membership applied to about 83% of over 350 genotyped donors.

Turning to this clone: The antigen is not known.

Overall study findings and caveats: Researchers catalogued about 160 TCR beta chains as cytomegalovirus-associated. Certain indistinguishable V segments, among them TRBV6-2 and TRBV6-3, were excluded. The study carried out a later analysis of TCR beta sequences. It associated approximately 15,000 of them with specific HLA alleles at a false discovery rate of 0.05.

In the PCR, 60 Vbeta and 13 Jbeta primers were used. Assay: immunoSEQ multiplex PCR; the TCRdb copy retains only in-frame clones and omits some. Of under 200,000 clones in the sample, 80% to 85% were seen once. CDR1 is SGHVS, CDR2 FQNEAQ, per germline. CDR3 length: 17 residues. V shed 2 bases, J shed 8 bases, and the junction held 14 bases outside the gene matches. The sample was PBMCs. This rearrangement joins TRBV7-8 to TRBJ1-2; 10 bases are shared with TRBD1. The receptor's source is a male donor in good health and CMV-seronegative. CDR3 nucleotides: TGTGCCAGCAGCTTAAGTCGTATGGGACAGGGGCCAGGAGGCTACACCTTC. Residues: CASSLSRMGQGPGGYTF. Full variable domain (outside the CDR3, taken from reference TRBV7-8 and TRBJ1-2): GAGVSQSPRYKVAKRGQDVALRCDPISGHVSLFWYQQALGQGPEFLTYFQNEAQLDKSGLPSDRFFAERPEGSVSTLKIQRTQQEDSAVYLCASSLSRMGQGPGGYTFGSGTRLTVV.